The rows below give T cell receptor beta chains drawn from one sample of a study of T cells in localized non-small cell lung cancer. The protocol was immunoSEQ multiplex PCR, while the TCRdb copy is restricted to in-frame clones and leaves out a portion. This table has about 41,000 clones, 65% to 90% appearing once. The sequenced sample was PBMCs, obtained before any cancer treatment. These receptors were taken from a man aged 35 to 70 with stage II lung adenocarcinoma. The CDR3 runs from the conserved cysteine through the conserved F or W. Each record gives: CDR3 DNA, CDR3 protein, D gene, J gene, clone size, V gene. The D gene is left open where the match is weak. Not all rows give a size; the values are once, few, many and, for expanded clones, a class.

DNA: TGTGCCAGCAGCCCCCGACAGGGCTCCTACAATGAGCAGTTCTTC
CDR3: CASSPRQGSYNEQFF
D: TRBD1
J: TRBJ2-1
size: NA
V: TRBV9

DNA: TGTGCCAGCAGCTTCGGTTGGGGTAATGAAAAACTGTTTTTT
CDR3: CASSFGWGNEKLFF
D: NA
J: TRBJ1-4
size: NA
V: TRBV5-8

DNA: TGCGCCAGCAGCACGGACGGACTAGCGGGGGGAAATGAGCAGTTCTTC
CDR3: CASSTDGLAGGNEQFF
D: TRBD2
J: TRBJ2-1
size: NA
V: TRBV5-1

DNA: TGTGCCAGCAGCCTTACTATATACGGCAGGGTCCAAGAGACCCAGTACTTC
CDR3: CASSLTIYGRVQETQYF
D: NA
J: TRBJ2-5
size: NA
V: TRBV14

DNA: TGTGCCAGCAGCTTAGCGTTTTCAGGGGTGAGCACTGAAGCTTTCTTT
CDR3: CASSLAFSGVSTEAFF
D: NA
J: TRBJ1-1
size: NA
V: TRBV11-2

DNA: TGTGCCACCAGCAGTGCTAGCGGGAGAGGGAATGAGCAGTTCTTC
CDR3: CATSSASGRGNEQFF
D: TRBD2
J: TRBJ2-1
size: NA
V: TRBV15

DNA: TGTGCCAGCAGCCCCGAGCAGGGGTCTGCCTACGAGCAGTACTTC
CDR3: CASSPEQGSAYEQYF
D: NA
J: TRBJ2-7
size: NA
V: TRBV6-6

DNA: TGTGCCAGCAGTGAAATGGCAGCTGGTTCGTACGAGCAGTACTTC
CDR3: CASSEMAAGSYEQYF
D: NA
J: TRBJ2-7
size: once
V: TRBV6-1

DNA: TGTGCCATCAGTGATTCAACACAGGCCCTGAACACTGAAGCTTTCTTT
CDR3: CAISDSTQALNTEAFF
D: NA
J: TRBJ1-1
size: NA
V: TRBV10-3

DNA: TGTGCCAGTAGTATGATAGAGGCGGGCGGCGACTATGGCTACACCTTC
CDR3: CASSMIEAGGDYGYTF
D: NA
J: TRBJ1-2
size: NA
V: TRBV19

DNA: TGTGCCAGTAGTCCCAATCCCCCGGGACAGTTGAACACTGAAGCTTTCTTT
CDR3: CASSPNPPGQLNTEAFF
D: TRBD1
J: TRBJ1-1
size: NA
V: TRBV19

DNA: TGTGCCAGTAGCCCGGACAGGGGGTCCTATGGCTACACCTTC
CDR3: CASSPDRGSYGYTF
D: TRBD1
J: TRBJ1-2
size: few
V: TRBV19

DNA: TGTGCCAGCAGTGAGACTAGCGGGGGCCGGTACGAGCAGTACTTC
CDR3: CASSETSGGRYEQYF
D: TRBD2
J: TRBJ2-7
size: NA
V: TRBV6-1

DNA: TGCGCCAGCAGCTTGGAGTTCAGGGGGCAGACTGCTTTCTTT
CDR3: CASSLEFRGQTAFF
D: TRBD1
J: TRBJ1-1
size: NA
V: TRBV5-1

DNA: TGTGCCAGCAGCTTAGCGCTGCGTCAGGACTTAAACTATGGCTACACCTTC
CDR3: CASSLALRQDLNYGYTF
D: NA
J: TRBJ1-2
size: NA
V: TRBV7-8

DNA: TGTGCCATCAGCTATGACAGCTACGGCGGCGATGGCTACACCTTC
CDR3: CAISYDSYGGDGYTF
D: NA
J: TRBJ1-2
size: NA
V: TRBV10-3

DNA: TGCAGCGTTGCGACAGGGTTAAGTGGATCCTACGAGCAGTACTTC
CDR3: CSVATGLSGSYEQYF
D: TRBD1
J: TRBJ2-7
size: NA
V: TRBV29-1

DNA: TGTGCCAGCAGCTTAGGGGGGGTAACAGATACGCAGTATTTT
CDR3: CASSLGGVTDTQYF
D: NA
J: TRBJ2-3
size: NA
V: TRBV11-3

DNA: TGCGCCAGCAGCCAAGAACAGGCTAGGGGATCCTATGGCTACACCTTC
CDR3: CASSQEQARGSYGYTF
D: NA
J: TRBJ1-2
size: NA
V: TRBV4-3

DNA: TGCGCCAGCAGCTTGGTTACGGGGGGTCTTCAAGAGACCCAGTACTTC
CDR3: CASSLVTGGLQETQYF
D: TRBD2
J: TRBJ2-5
size: once
V: TRBV5-1

DNA: TGTGCCAGCAGCGTAGTGCGACTAGCCAAAAACATTCAGTACTTC
CDR3: CASSVVRLAKNIQYF
D: NA
J: TRBJ2-4
size: few
V: TRBV9

DNA: TGTGCCAGCAGTTACGCTACTGGACAGACTAACACTGAAGCTTTCTTT
CDR3: CASSYATGQTNTEAFF
D: NA
J: TRBJ1-1
size: medium-sized
V: TRBV6-5

DNA: TGTGCCAGCAGCTTTACAGCGAACACTGAAGCTTTCTTT
CDR3: CASSFTANTEAFF
D: NA
J: TRBJ1-1
size: few
V: TRBV5-5

DNA: TGTGCCAGCAGCTTAGACGGAAAACGGGCTAGCGGGACCACAGATACGCAGTATTTT
CDR3: CASSLDGKRASGTTDTQYF
D: TRBD2
J: TRBJ2-3
size: NA
V: TRBV13

DNA: TGTGCCAGCAGCCCTTTGGGGGGCCCTCCCAGCACAGATACGCAGTATTTT
CDR3: CASSPLGGPPSTDTQYF
D: NA
J: TRBJ2-3
size: NA
V: TRBV9

DNA: TGTGCTAGGAGGAGCGGGGCCTCCTACGAGCAGTACTTC
CDR3: CARRSGASYEQYF
D: TRBD2
J: TRBJ2-7
size: NA
V: TRBV7-7

DNA: TGCAGCACGAAGACAGGGGATGCTCAGCCCCAGCATTTT
CDR3: CSTKTGDAQPQHF
D: TRBD1
J: TRBJ1-5
size: NA
V: TRBV29-1

DNA: TGTGCCAGCAGCGTGGGGGGTACTAGCGGGAGAGCCAAGGGGTACAATGAGCAGTTCTTC
CDR3: CASSVGGTSGRAKGYNEQFF
D: TRBD2
J: TRBJ2-1
size: NA
V: TRBV9

DNA: TGTGCCAGCTCACCACGGCCGTCGGGGGCCAACGTCCTGACTTTC
CDR3: CASSPRPSGANVLTF
D: NA
J: TRBJ2-6
size: NA
V: TRBV18

DNA: TGTGCCAGCAGCCAAGCCCCCCAAGGGGGCGTTAGCAATCAGCCCCAGCATTTT
CDR3: CASSQAPQGGVSNQPQHF
D: TRBD1
J: TRBJ1-5
size: NA
V: TRBV4-2

DNA: TGTGCCAGCACCGGGGGGCGGTACAATGAGCAGTTCTTC
CDR3: CASTGGRYNEQFF
D: NA
J: TRBJ2-1
size: NA
V: TRBV7-2

DNA: TGCGCCAGCCTCATTCCGGGAGGGAGGACCGGGGAGCTGTTTTTT
CDR3: CASLIPGGRTGELFF
D: TRBD2
J: TRBJ2-2
size: NA
V: TRBV10-1

DNA: TGTGCCAGCTCACTTAAGGACAGGGGGAACAGCCCCAACACTGAAGCTTTCTTT
CDR3: CASSLKDRGNSPNTEAFF
D: TRBD1
J: TRBJ1-1
size: NA
V: TRBV18

DNA: TGTGCCAGCTCTCCGGACAGGAACTGGGGAGGCTACACCTTC
CDR3: CASSPDRNWGGYTF
D: TRBD1
J: TRBJ1-2
size: NA
V: TRBV18

DNA: TGTGCCAGTAGACAGGGTGGGGACACTGAAGCTTTCTTT
CDR3: CASRQGGDTEAFF
D: NA
J: TRBJ1-1
size: NA
V: TRBV19

DNA: TGTGCCAGCAGCCCCCGAGGCTCAATGGAGACCCAGTACTTC
CDR3: CASSPRGSMETQYF
D: NA
J: TRBJ2-5
size: NA
V: TRBV6-6

DNA: TGTGCCACCGGGACAGCTAATTCACCCCTCCACTTT
CDR3: CATGTANSPLHF
D: TRBD1
J: TRBJ1-6
size: NA
V: TRBV28

DNA: TGTGCCAGCAGTTTACGAGCCATTATCCCCGTCTCTAGCAATCAGCCCCAGCATTTT
CDR3: CASSLRAIIPVSSNQPQHF
D: NA
J: TRBJ1-5
size: once
V: TRBV28

DNA: TGTGCCAGCAGCTTAGTTAAGCAACTAGCCGGAGATACGCAGTATTTT
CDR3: CASSLVKQLAGDTQYF
D: NA
J: TRBJ2-3
size: once
V: TRBV7-8

DNA: TGTGCCAGCAGCGTATCTGCGGGGGGCAGTGAGACCCAGTACTTC
CDR3: CASSVSAGGSETQYF
D: TRBD2
J: TRBJ2-5
size: NA
V: TRBV9

DNA: TGTGCCAGCAGTTACAGGTCACCGGGACGGGAGCAGTTCTTC
CDR3: CASSYRSPGREQFF
D: NA
J: TRBJ2-1
size: NA
V: TRBV6-4

DNA: TGTGCCAGCAGTGTTGGAGGTTGGAGCAATCAGCCCCAGCATTTT
CDR3: CASSVGGWSNQPQHF
D: NA
J: TRBJ1-5
size: NA
V: TRBV2

DNA: TGTGCCAGCAGTTACCACGGGGGCGCAGATACGCAGTATTTT
CDR3: CASSYHGGADTQYF
D: NA
J: TRBJ2-3
size: NA
V: TRBV6-6

DNA: TGCAGCGTTGAAGGAGGGGGGGACACTGAAGCTTTCTTT
CDR3: CSVEGGGDTEAFF
D: NA
J: TRBJ1-1
size: NA
V: TRBV29-1

DNA: TGCAGCGTTCCGGGACAGGGGAATGAAAAACTGTTTTTT
CDR3: CSVPGQGNEKLFF
D: TRBD1
J: TRBJ1-4
size: NA
V: TRBV29-1

DNA: TGTGCCAGCAGCCTCATAGGGGGGGACACTGAAGCTTTCTTT
CDR3: CASSLIGGDTEAFF
D: NA
J: TRBJ1-1
size: NA
V: TRBV11-1

DNA: TGTGCCAGTAGTATAGGCGGCACCGGGGAGCTGTTTTTT
CDR3: CASSIGGTGELFF
D: NA
J: TRBJ2-2
size: few
V: TRBV19

DNA: TGTGCCAGCAGACCTGGACAGGTTTCTAGCACAGATACGCAGTATTTT
CDR3: CASRPGQVSSTDTQYF
D: TRBD1
J: TRBJ2-3
size: NA
V: TRBV2

DNA: TGTGCCAGCAGTTCAACAGCTAACTATGGCTACACCTTC
CDR3: CASSSTANYGYTF
D: NA
J: TRBJ1-2
size: NA
V: TRBV2

DNA: TGTGCCAGCAGTTACTCGATGCAGGGAGGCTACACCTTC
CDR3: CASSYSMQGGYTF
D: NA
J: TRBJ1-2
size: NA
V: TRBV6-6

DNA: TGTGCCAGCAGCCGCGGACAGGGCTACGAGCAGTACTTC
CDR3: CASSRGQGYEQYF
D: TRBD1
J: TRBJ2-7
size: NA
V: TRBV6-5